This passage covers 9 T cell receptor beta chains from one sample sequenced in a study of T cell changes during pregnancy in multiple sclerosis. Assay used: immunoSEQ multiplex PCR; TCRdb lists only in-frame clones, some missing. The sample includes some 63,000 clones, over 75% of them seen just once. This specimen was peripheral blood, taken before pregnancy. The receptors originated from a female donor with multiple sclerosis, enrolled in a pregnancy study.

The V gene is TRBV7-2, the J gene TRBJ2-1, with D possibly matching TRBD2 (6 bases). The ends were cut back, 5 bases at V and 0 bases at J, with 11 bases in the middle. CDR1 and CDR2 from the germline V gene are SGHTA and FQGNSA. This CDR3 comprises 15 residues. The CDR3 spells CASSPGGNSYNEQFF. DNA of the CDR3: TGTGCCAGCAGCCCCGGGGGAAACTCCTACAATGAGCAGTTCTTC.

V is TRBV7-9 and J is TRBJ1-1; D is uncertain. Germline V lookup: CDR1 SEHNR, CDR2 FQNEAQ (reference sequence). The germline V and J ends were trimmed by 8 bases and 4 bases, with 17 bases remaining between them. The CDR3 runs to 14 residues. The CDR3 coding sequence is TGTGCCAGCCCCAGGCCTCGGTCGATCACTGAAGCTTTCTTT. Its protein product is CASPRPRSITEAFF.

The V call is TRBV6-1, the J call TRBJ1-2, with 8 bases identical to TRBD1. The junction had 15 bases not matched to a gene; V was cut back by 7 bases and J by 8 bases. This CDR3 has 15 residues. Germline assignment: CDR1 MNHNS and CDR2 SASEGT. CDR3 protein: CASTFLRQGAQGYTF. CDR3 sequence (DNA): TGTGCCAGCACGTTTCTTCGGCAGGGGGCGCAAGGCTACACCTTC.

V gene TRBV10-3 combines with J gene TRBJ1-2, with 8 bases matching TRBD1. Looked up from germline, CDR1 is ENHRY and CDR2 is SYGVKD. J gave up 8 bases and V 2 bases, and 7 bases lay outside the gene matches. CDR3 size: 14 residues. CDR3 protein: CAISEMGQAKGYTF. CDR3 DNA: TGTGCCATCAGTGAGATGGGACAGGCGAAAGGCTACACCTTC.

V gene TRBV7-9 combines with J gene TRBJ2-3; 13 bases are a match to TRBD2. V lost 3 bases and J lost 8; bases outside the gene matches: 5. CDR1 and CDR2 from the germline V gene are SEHNR and FQNEAQ (reference sequence). The CDR3 runs to 15 residues. CDR3 sequence (DNA): TGTGCCAGCAGCTTTACTAGCGGGGGGGCATCTACGCAGTATTTT. As protein: CASSFTSGGASTQYF.

This chain links TRBV2 with TRBJ2-3, with D perhaps TRBD1 (5 bases). This CDR3 has 14 amino acids. Germline CDR1 and CDR2: SNHLY and FYNNEI. The V end was cut by 7 bases, the J end by 1 base, with 12 bases between. The CDR3, as DNA: TGTGCCAGCAACCAGGGAAAGGGCACAGATACGCAGTATTTT. Encoded protein: CASNQGKGTDTQYF.

The chain is built from TRBV4-3 and TRBJ2-3; 9 bases agree with TRBD1. Germline V gives CDR1 LGHNA, CDR2 YSLEER. V shed 10 bases, J shed 1 base, and the junction held 6 bases outside the gene matches. The CDR3 length is 14 residues. CDR3 amino acids: CATPRDRGTDTQYF. The CDR3 DNA sequence: TGCGCCACCCCCCGGGACAGGGGCACAGATACGCAGTATTTT.

V and J are TRBV11-2 and TRBJ2-7; 9 bases are shared with TRBD1. Germline lookup yields CDR1 SGHAT and CDR2 FQNNGV. Trimming cost V 0 bases and J 8 bases; bases outside gene matches: 8. This CDR3 comprises 15 residues. The CDR3 region is CASSLDPGTGRKQYF. CDR3 nucleotides: TGTGCCAGCAGCTTAGATCCGGGGACAGGGAGGAAGCAGTACTTC.

There are a few counts of this clone. V and J are TRBV18 and TRBJ2-7; D uncertain. CDR1 and CDR2 (germline): KGHSH, LQKENI. Deletions cut 3 bases from V and 2 bases from J, with 8 bases between. This CDR3 contains 13 residues. CDR3 loop: CASSPPQAYEQYF. The CDR3 bases are TGTGCCAGCTCACCCCCTCAGGCCTACGAGCAGTACTTC.